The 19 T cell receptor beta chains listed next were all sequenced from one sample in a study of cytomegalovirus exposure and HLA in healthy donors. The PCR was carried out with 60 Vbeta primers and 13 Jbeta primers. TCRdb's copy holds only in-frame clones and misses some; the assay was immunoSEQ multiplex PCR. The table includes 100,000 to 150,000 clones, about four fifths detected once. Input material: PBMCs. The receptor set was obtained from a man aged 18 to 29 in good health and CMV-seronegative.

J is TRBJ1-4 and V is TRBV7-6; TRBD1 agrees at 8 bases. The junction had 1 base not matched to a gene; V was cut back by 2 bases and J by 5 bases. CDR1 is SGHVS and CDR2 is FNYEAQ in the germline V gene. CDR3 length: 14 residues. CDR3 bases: TGTGCCAGCAGCTTAAACAGGGGGAATGAAAAACTGTTTTTT. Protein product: CASSLNRGNEKLFF.

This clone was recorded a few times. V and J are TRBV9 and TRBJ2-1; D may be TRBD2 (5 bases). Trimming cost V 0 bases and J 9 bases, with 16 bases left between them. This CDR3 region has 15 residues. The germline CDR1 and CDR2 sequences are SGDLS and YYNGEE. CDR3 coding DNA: TGTGCCAGCAGCGTAGCGGGTATCGGGATTGGTGAGCAGTTCTTC. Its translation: CASSVAGIGIGEQFF.

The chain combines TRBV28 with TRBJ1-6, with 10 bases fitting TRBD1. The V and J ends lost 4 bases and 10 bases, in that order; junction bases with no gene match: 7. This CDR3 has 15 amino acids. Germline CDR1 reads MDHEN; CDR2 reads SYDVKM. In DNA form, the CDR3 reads TGTGCCAGCAGTTACCCGACAGGGGGCAGGTCACCCCTCCACTTT. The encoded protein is CASSYPTGGRSPLHF.

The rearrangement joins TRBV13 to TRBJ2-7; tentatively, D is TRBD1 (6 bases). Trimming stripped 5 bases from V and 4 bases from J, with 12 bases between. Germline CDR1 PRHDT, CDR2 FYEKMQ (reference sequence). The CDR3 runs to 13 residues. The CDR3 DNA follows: TGTGCCAGCAGCCGAGGCGACAGGTACGAGCAGTACTTC. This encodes CASSRGDRYEQYF.

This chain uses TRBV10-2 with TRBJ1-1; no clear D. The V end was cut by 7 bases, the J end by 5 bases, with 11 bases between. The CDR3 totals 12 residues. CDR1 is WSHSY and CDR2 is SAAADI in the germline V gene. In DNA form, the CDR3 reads TGCGCCAGCACCCCCCGGGAGACTGAAGCTTTCTTT. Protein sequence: CASTPRETEAFF.

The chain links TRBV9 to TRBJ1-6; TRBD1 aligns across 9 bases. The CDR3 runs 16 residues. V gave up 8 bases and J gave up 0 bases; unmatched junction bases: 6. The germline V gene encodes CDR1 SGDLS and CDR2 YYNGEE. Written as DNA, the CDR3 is TGTGCCAGTACACAGGGGGCGAGCTCCTATAATTCACCCCTCCACTTT. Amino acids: CASTQGASSYNSPLHF.

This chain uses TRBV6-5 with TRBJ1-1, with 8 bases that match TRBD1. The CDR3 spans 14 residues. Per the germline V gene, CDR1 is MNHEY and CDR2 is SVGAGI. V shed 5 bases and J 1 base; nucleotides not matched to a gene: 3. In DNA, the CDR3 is TGTGCCAGCAGTCGGGACAGGACGAACACTGAAGCTTTCTTT. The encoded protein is CASSRDRTNTEAFF.

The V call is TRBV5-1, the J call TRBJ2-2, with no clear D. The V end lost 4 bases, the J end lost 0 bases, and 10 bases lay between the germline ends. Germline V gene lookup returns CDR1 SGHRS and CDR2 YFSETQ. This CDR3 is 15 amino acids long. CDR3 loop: CASSPRQSNTGELFF. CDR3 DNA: TGCGCCAGCAGCCCCCGACAATCGAACACCGGGGAGCTGTTTTTT.

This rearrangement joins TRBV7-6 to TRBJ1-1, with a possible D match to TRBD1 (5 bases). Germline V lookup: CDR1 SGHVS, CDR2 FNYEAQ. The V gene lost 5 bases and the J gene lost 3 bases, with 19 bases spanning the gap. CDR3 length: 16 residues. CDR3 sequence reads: CASSLYSGVGDTEAFF. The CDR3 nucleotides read TGTGCCAGCAGCCTGTATTCGGGGGTTGGGGACACTGAAGCTTTCTTT.

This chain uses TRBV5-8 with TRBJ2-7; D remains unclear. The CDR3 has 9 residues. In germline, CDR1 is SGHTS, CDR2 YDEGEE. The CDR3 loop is CASSLVQAV. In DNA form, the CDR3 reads TGTGCCAGCAGCTTGGTTCAGGCCGTC.

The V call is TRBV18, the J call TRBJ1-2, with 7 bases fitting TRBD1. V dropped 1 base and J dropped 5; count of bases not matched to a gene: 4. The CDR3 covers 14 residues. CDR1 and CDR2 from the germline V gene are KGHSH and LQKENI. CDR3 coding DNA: TGTGCCAGCTCACCACAGACAGGGACTTATGGCTACACCTTC. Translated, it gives CASSPQTGTYGYTF.

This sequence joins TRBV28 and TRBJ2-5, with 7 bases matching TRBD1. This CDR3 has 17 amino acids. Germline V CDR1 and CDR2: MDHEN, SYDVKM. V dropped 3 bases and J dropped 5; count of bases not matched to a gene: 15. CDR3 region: CASSLSWYRGFEETQYF. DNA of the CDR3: TGTGCCAGCAGTTTGTCTTGGTACAGGGGATTTGAGGAGACCCAGTACTTC.

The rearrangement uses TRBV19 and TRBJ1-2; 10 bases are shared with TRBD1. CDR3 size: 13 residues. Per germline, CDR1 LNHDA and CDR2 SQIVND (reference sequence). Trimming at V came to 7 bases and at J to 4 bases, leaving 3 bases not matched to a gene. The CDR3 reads CASTWDRGYGYTF. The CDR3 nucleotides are TGTGCCAGTACTTGGGACAGGGGCTATGGCTACACCTTC.

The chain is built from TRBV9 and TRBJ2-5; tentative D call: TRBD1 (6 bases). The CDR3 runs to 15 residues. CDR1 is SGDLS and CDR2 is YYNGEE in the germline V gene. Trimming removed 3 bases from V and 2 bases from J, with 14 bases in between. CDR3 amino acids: CASSEGVAEQETQYF. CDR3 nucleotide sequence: TGTGCCAGCAGCGAGGGGGTGGCAGAGCAAGAGACCCAGTACTTC.

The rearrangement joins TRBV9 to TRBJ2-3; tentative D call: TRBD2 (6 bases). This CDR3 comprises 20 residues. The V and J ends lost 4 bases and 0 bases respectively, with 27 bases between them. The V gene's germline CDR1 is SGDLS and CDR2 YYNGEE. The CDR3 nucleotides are TGTGCCAGCAGCCCCCGAGGGCTCGGGGCTGCGGGGTCTAGCACAGATACGCAGTATTTT. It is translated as CASSPRGLGAAGSSTDTQYF. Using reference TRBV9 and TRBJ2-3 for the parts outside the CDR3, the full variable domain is DSGVTQTPKHLITATGQRVTLRCSPRSGDLSVYWYQQSLDQGLQFLIQYYNGEERAKGNILERFSAQQFPDLHSELNLSSLELGDSALYFCASSPRGLGAAGSSTDTQYFGPGTRLTVL.

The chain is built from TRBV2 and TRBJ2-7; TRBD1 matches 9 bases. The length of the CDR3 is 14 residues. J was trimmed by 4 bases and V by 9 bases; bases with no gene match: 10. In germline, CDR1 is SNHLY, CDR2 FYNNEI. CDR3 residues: CASIPQGAGYEQYF. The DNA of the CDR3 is TGTGCCAGTATTCCACAGGGGGCGGGTTACGAGCAGTACTTC.

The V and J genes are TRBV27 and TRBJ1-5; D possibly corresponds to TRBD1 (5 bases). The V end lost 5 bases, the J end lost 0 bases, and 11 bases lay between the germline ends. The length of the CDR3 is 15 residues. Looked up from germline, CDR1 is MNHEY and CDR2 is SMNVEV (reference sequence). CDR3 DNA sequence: TGTGCCAGCAGTGTAGACAGAAATAGCAATCAGCCCCAGCATTTT. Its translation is CASSVDRNSNQPQHF.

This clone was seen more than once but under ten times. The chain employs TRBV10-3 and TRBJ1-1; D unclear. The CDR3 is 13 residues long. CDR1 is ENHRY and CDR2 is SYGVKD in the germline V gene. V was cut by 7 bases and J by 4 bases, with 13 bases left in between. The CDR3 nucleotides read TGTGCCATCATCCCCTCGCTCGGCACTGAAGCTTTCTTT. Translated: CAIIPSLGTEAFF.

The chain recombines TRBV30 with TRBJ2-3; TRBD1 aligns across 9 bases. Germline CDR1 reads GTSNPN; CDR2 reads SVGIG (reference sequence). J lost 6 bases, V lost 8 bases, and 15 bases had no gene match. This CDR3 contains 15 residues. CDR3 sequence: CALLGDRVFLDTQYF. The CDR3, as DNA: TGTGCCCTCCTCGGGGACAGGGTATTTTTGGATACGCAGTATTTT.